The sequence of this T cell receptor beta chain was determined in a study of monozygotic twins with inflammatory bowel disease (dated 2019 in TCRdb). Looking at the study overall: The complete study included 28 monozygotic twin pairs: 19 IBD-discordant Danish pairs and nine German pairs, of which four were IBD-concordant and five were IBD-discordant. The search for disease-associated traits relied mainly on comparing IBD patients with their genetically identical healthy co-twins within discordant pairs. Each individual had, on average, about 151 000 unique TCRalpha sequences and 181 000 unique TCRbeta sequences available for analysis. Broad study findings and their caveats: Because patients received different immunosuppressive treatments, the repertoires may have picked up extra background noise and variability between individuals. Repertoire similarity did not differ between concordant and discordant twins, which could be due to limited statistical power. Measured by the inverse Simpson index, TCRbeta repertoire diversity was lower in IBD patients than in their healthy co-twins. The analysis was unable to tell different T cell subtypes apart. Compared with healthy twins, IBD patients had fewer clonotypes in common with other individuals, a difference most pronounced in patients showing signs of disease activity. No single strong signal or clonotype linked to IBD turned up in the results, so the idea that one exists was not supported.

Based on the germline V gene, the CDR1 and CDR2 sequences are MGHDK and SYGVNS. From its cysteine to its phenylalanine, the CDR3 spans 15 amino acids. The DNA sequence is not available. In regard to this clonotype: No cognate antigen has been identified for it.

The library relied on 5' RACE. Preparation of each TCR library used around 3.5 ug of total RNA. For each sample, cDNA synthesis was carried out in eight separate reactions using SMARTScribe reverse transcriptase. During cDNA synthesis, template switching was used to introduce unique molecular identifiers that contained a 6-nucleotide sample barcode. Two nested PCRs of about 16 and 10 cycles amplified the TCRalpha and TCRbeta cDNA, and bead purification followed each PCR. Before amplification, the cDNA was both treated with uracil DNA-glycosylase and purified with the QIAquick PCR purification kit. In the second PCR, Illumina TruSeq-compatible adapters and sample-specific barcodes were added. TapeStation and Qubit were used to check library quality and concentration, and around 5.2 ng of each library went into the pool. Sequencing of pooled libraries was carried out on an Illumina HiSeq2500 single-index Rapid Run using 2 x 100 bp reads and custom sequencing primers. Regarding the original processing steps: MiGEC version 1.2.6 was used for UMI-based consensus assembly, which corrected PCR and sequencing errors. MiXCR version 2.1.1 handled V(D)J alignment, clonotype assembly and CDR3 extraction. Gene usage, clonotype sharing and MAIT/NKT TCR abundance were normalised by analysing the top 1000, 10 000 and 20 000 clonotypes per sample. After downsampling to 27 000 UMIs, diversity was calculated as the inverse Simpson index using the vegan R package. Statistical testing used paired Mann-Whitney U tests on the discordant twin pairs and applied Benjamini-Hochberg correction for multiple testing. Reprocessed by TCRdb, the reads give a single entry per CDR3 protein sequence, without DNA. TCRdb, rather than the study authors, made the V and J calls. For this sample, the table gives 400,000 to 500,000 distinct CDR3 sequences. Of the sample, roughly 2.5% falls within the top ten clones.

From each donor, an approximately 2.5 ml peripheral blood sample was collected into PAXgene tubes and kept at -80 degrees C. Without any T cell sorting, total RNA was extracted from whole blood using the PAXgene blood miRNA kit on an automated QIAcube. Peripheral blood from monozygotic twin pairs who were concordant or discordant for inflammatory bowel disease underwent deep TCRalpha and TCRbeta repertoire profiling using unique molecular barcoding. Smoking habits were recorded for all twin pairs, and individuals were classified as current, former or never smokers. The specimen was blood. Recombination connected TRBV25-1 to TRBJ1-4. The sequence was collected from a human donor with ulcerative colitis or Crohn's disease, or a healthy co-twin of an affected twin (not recorded which). The CDR3 corresponds to CASSPRAWGNEKLFF.